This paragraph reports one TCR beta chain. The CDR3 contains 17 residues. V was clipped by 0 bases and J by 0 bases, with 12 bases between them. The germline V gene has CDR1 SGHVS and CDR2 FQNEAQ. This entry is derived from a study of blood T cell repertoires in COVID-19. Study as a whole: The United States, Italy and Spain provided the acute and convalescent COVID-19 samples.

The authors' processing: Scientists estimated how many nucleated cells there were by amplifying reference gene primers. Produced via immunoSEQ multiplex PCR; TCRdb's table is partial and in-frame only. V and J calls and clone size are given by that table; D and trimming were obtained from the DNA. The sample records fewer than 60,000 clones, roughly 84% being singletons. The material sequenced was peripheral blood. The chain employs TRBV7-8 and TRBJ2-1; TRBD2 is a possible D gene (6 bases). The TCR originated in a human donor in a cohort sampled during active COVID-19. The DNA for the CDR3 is TGTGCCAGCAGCTTAGCGCCAGGAGGGAGCTCCTACAATGAGCAGTTCTTC. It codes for CASSLAPGGSSYNEQFF.